This T cell receptor (beta chain) was documented in a study of persistence of HIV-infected CD4 T cells. Notes on this clone: The antigen is unknown.

Overlapping HIV-1 Gag 15-mer peptides at about 1 ug per peptide per mL were used. Sorted nonresponding memory CD4+ T cells were CD40L-negative, CD69-negative, CD45RO-high. Sequencing used immunoSEQ version 4 in survey mode. Here immunoSEQ multiplex PCR was the method, and the copy in TCRdb shows in-frame clones only, minus some. The sample records about 36,000 clones, roughly 80% being singletons. The V gene end was trimmed by 4 bases and the J gene end by 0 bases; junction bases not matched to a gene: 4. The CDR3 is made up of 15 amino acids. Germline assignment: CDR1 SGHTA and CDR2 FQGNSA. The starting material was cultured CD4+ T cells from PBMCs, obtained from a patient who received antiretroviral therapy. This chain links TRBV7-2 with TRBJ2-3; 7 bases align to TRBD2. The clonotype was recovered from an adult with HIV. The donor label of this sample is uncertain. The CDR3 protein is CASSSGLGSTDTQYF. The CDR3 nucleotides are TGTGCCAGCAGCTCAGGACTAGGTAGCACAGATACGCAGTATTTT.